The 18 T cell receptor beta chains reported below all come from one sample, sequenced in a study of vaccination and CD4 T cells after COVID-19. Regarding treatment: 10-day PBMC culture with coronavirus spike peptide pools or control peptides (ViraFEST assay). The antigens of these receptors remain unknown. Once obtained from cultured CD4+ T cells, the DNA was sequenced using the Oncomine TCR Beta short-read assay. TCRdb used MiXCR to reprocess the PCR reads, holding one entry per CDR3 protein. The table lists 15,000 or so distinct CDR3 sequences, about 33% of them singletons. The sample taken for sequencing was cultured CD4+ T cells from blood. These TCRs come from a human donor with COVID-19.

In its sample, this clonotype ranks as medium-sized. The genes are TRBV20-1 and TRBJ1-5; D is unresolved. Germline CDR1 reads DFQATT; CDR2 reads SNEGSKA (reference sequence). The CDR3 spans 15 residues. V was trimmed by 1 base and J by 3 bases, leaving 13 bases between them. The CDR3 spells CSARVGRANNQPQHF. CDR3 DNA sequence: TGCAGTGCTAGAGTAGGAAGGGCGAACAATCAGCCCCAGCATTTT.

The chain has TRBV5-4 and TRBJ2-1, with D possibly matching TRBD2 (5 bases). The germline V gene has CDR1 SGHNT and CDR2 YYREEE (reference sequence). This CDR3 comprises 13 residues. Trimming took 4 bases from V and 10 from J, leaving 15 bases between them. The CDR3 here is CASSPEAGGEQFF. DNA of the CDR3: TGTGCCAGCAGCCCGGAGGCGGGCGGCGAGCAGTTCTTC.

This clonotype was recorded only once. V is TRBV11-2 and J is TRBJ2-1; 11 bases map to TRBD2. The CDR3 consists of 20 residues. The germline V gene has CDR1 SGHAT and CDR2 FQNNGV. The junction had 18 bases not matched to a gene; V was cut back by 5 bases and J by 3 bases. The CDR3 is CASSLLPPSSGGTNYNEQFF. For the CDR3, the DNA is TGTGCCAGCAGCCTCCTACCCCCTTCTAGCGGGGGGACGAACTACAATGAGCAGTTCTTC.

The chain has TRBV24-1 and TRBJ1-5; D not certain. With 4 bases removed from V and 4 bases from J, the gap between germline ends came to 19 bases. The CDR3 length is 17 residues. Germline CDR1 KGHDR, CDR2 SFDVKD. CDR3 loop: CATSDLTPGELNQPQHF. The CDR3 DNA sequence: TGTGCCACCAGTGACCTGACACCCGGGGAATTGAATCAGCCCCAGCATTTT.

V and J are TRBV12-3 or TRBV12-4 and TRBJ2-3; 13 bases map to TRBD2. This CDR3 has 16 residues. The V segment lost 1 base and the J segment 6 bases; nucleotides outside the gene matches: 4. Here the CDR3 reads CASSLGLAGGFDTQYF. DNA for the CDR3: TGTGCCAGCAGTTTAGGACTAGCGGGGGGTTTTGATACGCAGTATTTT.

The chain couples TRBV6-5 to TRBJ1-3; TRBD1 is a possible D gene (5 bases). Germline V gives CDR1 MNHEY, CDR2 SVGAGI. The CDR3 length is 15 residues. Trimming cost V 0 bases and J 5 bases, with 11 bases left between them. The CDR3 DNA sequence: TGTGCCAGCAGTTACTCTTGGGGCGACCGAAACACCATATATTTT. Amino acid sequence: CASSYSWGDRNTIYF.

The chain is built from TRBV27 and TRBJ2-1, with 7 bases that match TRBD1. Germline lookup yields CDR1 MNHEY and CDR2 SMNVEV (reference sequence). The CDR3 consists of 17 residues. The trim removed 2 bases at V and 3 bases at J, leaving 10 bases unmatched. DNA of the CDR3: TGTGCCAGCAGTTTAAAAAGGGACAGAACACTCTACAATGAGCAGTTCTTC. It codes for CASSLKRDRTLYNEQFF.

This clonotype was seen once. The V call is TRBV7-3, the J call TRBJ2-6; D ambiguous. This CDR3 is 17 amino acids long. The germline V and J ends were trimmed by 1 base and 0 bases, with 10 bases remaining between them. Germline CDR1 is SGHTA and CDR2 is FQGTGA. The DNA of the CDR3 is TGTGCCAGCAGCTTAAACAGCTTGGTCTCTGGGGCCAACGTCCTGACTTTC. Amino acids: CASSLNSLVSGANVLTF.

The chain combines TRBV24-1 with TRBJ2-3; possible D gene TRBD1, 6 bases. This CDR3 has 13 amino acids. V was pared by 5 bases and J by 2 bases, with 7 bases between. Germline V gene lookup returns CDR1 KGHDR and CDR2 SFDVKD. The DNA for the CDR3 is TGTGCCACCAGTGGGACAGCCACAGATACGCAGTATTTT. Its translation is CATSGTATDTQYF.

For the CDR3, the DNA is TGTGCCATCACCGGGGGGCGTAATCAGCCCCAGCATTTT. It is translated as CAITGGRNQPQHF. The genes are TRBV6-2 or TRBV6-3 and TRBJ1-5; the D gene is possibly TRBD1 (6 bases). From germline, CDR1 is MNHEY and CDR2 SVGEGT. CDR3 length: 13 residues. V was shortened by 10 bases and J by 4 bases, with 14 bases between the two germline ends.

This clonotype was observed a single time. The chain combines TRBV20-1 with TRBJ2-7; possibly TRBD1 for D (6 bases). The V gene's germline CDR1 is DFQATT and CDR2 SNEGSKA (reference sequence). This CDR3 has 14 amino acids. The V gene lost 3 bases and the J gene lost 6 bases, with 18 bases spanning the gap. The CDR3: CSASPQGYPSEQYF. For the CDR3, the DNA is TGCAGTGCTAGCCCACAGGGTTATCCTAGCGAGCAGTACTTC.

This clonotype is judged medium-sized. The chain has TRBV20-1 and TRBJ1-5; D is perhaps TRBD1 (5 bases). The V gene lost 0 bases and the J gene lost 4 bases, with 10 bases spanning the gap. Germline V gene data show CDR1 as DFQATT and CDR2 as SNEGSKA (reference sequence). The length of the CDR3 is 14 residues. The CDR3 sequence is CSARDYRTNQPQHF. In nucleotides, the CDR3 is TGCAGTGCTAGAGATTACAGGACGAATCAGCCCCAGCATTTT.

V usage is TRBV27 and J usage is TRBJ1-5; no reliable D call. The ends were cut back, 6 bases at V and 9 bases at J, with 12 bases in the middle. Per germline, CDR1 MNHEY and CDR2 SMNVEV (reference sequence). The CDR3 sequence is 12 residues long. CDR3 region: CASRMTAGPQHF. CDR3 coding DNA: TGTGCCAGCAGGATGACGGCGGGGCCCCAGCATTTT.

This clonotype was detected a few times. The chain joins TRBV6-1 to TRBJ2-2; 7 bases map to TRBD1. Germline values: CDR1 MNHNS, CDR2 SASEGT. The trim removed 6 bases at V and 2 bases at J, leaving 6 bases unmatched. This CDR3 region has 15 residues. The CDR3: CASRKGDSNTGELFF. CDR3 coding DNA: TGTGCCAGCAGAAAGGGGGACAGCAACACCGGGGAGCTGTTTTTT.

This clonotype was found once. This rearrangement joins TRBV2 to TRBJ2-3; weak D call: TRBD1 (5 bases). This CDR3 is built from 15 residues. V was pared by 8 bases and J by 3 bases, with 18 bases between. Looked up from germline, CDR1 is SNHLY and CDR2 is FYNNEI. The CDR3 DNA is TGTGCCAGCGGGGCGGCAGTGATTAGGACAGATACGCAGTATTTT. It translates to CASGAAVIRTDTQYF.

V usage is TRBV7-2 and J usage is TRBJ1-2; D gene uncertain. The V gene lost 1 base and the J gene lost 10 bases, with 13 bases spanning the gap. This CDR3 contains 13 residues. Per the germline V gene, CDR1 is SGHTA and CDR2 is FQGNSA. CDR3 DNA sequence: TGTGCCAGCAGCTTAGACGAAAACAGACTCTACACCTTC. Protein product: CASSLDENRLYTF.

This clonotype was detected a few times. The chain employs TRBV25-1 and TRBJ2-1, with a weak D call TRBD2 (6 bases). The germline CDR1 and CDR2 sequences are MGHDK and SYGVNS. V shed 7 bases and J shed 1 base, with 14 bases lying between them. CDR3 length: 15 residues. The CDR3 DNA reads as TGTGCCAGCAACAGAATGGGGGGATCCTACAATGAGCAGTTCTTC. Its translation: CASNRMGGSYNEQFF. Together with reference TRBV25-1 and TRBJ2-1, the CDR3 gives the full variable domain: EADIYQTPRYLVIGTGKKITLECSQTMGHDKMYWYQQDPGMELHLIHYSYGVNSTEKGDLSSESTVSRIRTEHFPLTLESARPSHTSQYLCASNRMGGSYNEQFFGPGTRLTVL.

The chain has TRBV12-3 or TRBV12-4 and TRBJ1-5, with 7 nucleotides matching TRBD1. The CDR3 loop spans 15 amino acids. The V and J ends lost 6 bases and 3 bases, in that order; junction bases with no gene match: 8. The CDR3 DNA follows: TGTGCCAGCAGCCGAAACAGGGGTCACAATCAGCCCCAGCATTTT. The encoded protein is CASSRNRGHNQPQHF.